This TCR beta chain is drawn from a study of cytotoxic CD8 clonotypes in ibrutinib-treated CLL. Only in-frame clones appear in the TCRdb table, and some are missing; sequencing was by immunoSEQ multiplex PCR. The sample consists of some 140,000 clones, 80% to 95% of them appearing once. This clone was seen a few times. The V gene's germline CDR1 is MNHNY and CDR2 SVGAGI (reference sequence). This CDR3 has 14 residues. V lost 5 bases and J 3 bases, leaving 10 bases between the germline ends. The sequencing here drew on PBMCs, taken after 12 months of ibrutinib treatment. This TCR was recovered from a human donor with chronic lymphocytic leukemia. The chain carries TRBV6-6 and TRBJ2-2, with D hard to call. The CDR3 nucleotides read TGTGCCAGCAGTCCGATCCGTGACACCGGGGAGCTGTTTTTT. Residues: CASSPIRDTGELFF.